This T cell receptor beta chain comes out of a study of OX40 agonist ivuxolimab in advanced cancers. Broader study findings: Some of the lowest clonal expansion was seen in partial responders at 0.1-3.0 mg/kg. The antigen specificity of the peripheral T cells (those that were expanded) was not determined. On average, a greater number of expanded clones characterised CD8+ T cells relative to CD4+.

About this clone: The antigen is unknown.

CDR3 length equals 17 residues. The V and J ends lost 3 bases and 5 bases respectively, with 19 bases between them. Per germline, CDR1 ENHRY and CDR2 SYGVKD. TCRdb's copy holds only in-frame clones and misses some; the assay was immunoSEQ multiplex PCR. The table shows 53,000 or so clones, with around 87% occurring only once. The receptor comes from an adult with an advanced solid tumor such as melanoma, head and neck, liver or kidney cancer. This chain links TRBV10-3 with TRBJ2-2; D gene uncertain. The sequencing here drew on CD4+ or CD8+ T cells sorted from blood, taken in a trial of the OX40 agonist ivuxolimab. CDR3 nucleotide sequence: TGTGCCATCAGTGACGACGACACACCCAAAGTGACCGGGGAGCTGTTTTTT. Its translation is CAISDDDTPKVTGELFF.